The T cell receptor beta chain under discussion was sequenced for a study of T cell changes during pregnancy in multiple sclerosis (dated by TCRdb to between 2018 and 2021). Regarding the study in general: The study looked at changes in the T cell repertoire across pregnancy in women with multiple sclerosis.

The library came from the immunoSEQ multiplex PCR assay. What TCRdb holds here is the immuneACCESS table cut down to in-frame rearrangements. Part of the clones is not present; checked against another copy, under half of the missing clones reflect an unresolved V gene, and the others are unexplained. The sample table holds tens of thousands of clones, of which about 92% were seen once. The ten largest account for approximately 1% of the sample. Inclusive of the bounding cysteine and phenylalanine, the CDR3 is 16 residues long. Only the CDR3 region is kept as DNA, spanning 48 bases read in frame from base 1. CDR1 and CDR2 (LGHNA, YSLEER) derive from the germline V gene. The junction shows trimming of 3 bases on V and 7 bases on J, and the gene matches do not reach 13 bases of it. Details on this clone: Its antigen is unknown. No much larger clone exists at a distance of one base, and base qualities are not known.

The clonotype originates from a female donor with multiple sclerosis, enrolled in a pregnancy study. The material sequenced was peripheral blood, taken in the third trimester of pregnancy. The V and J genes are TRBV4-3 and TRBJ1-2; TRBD1 matches 8 bases in the middle. The CDR3 in this case is CASSHRTGYVVRGYTF. The nucleotide sequence is TGCGCCAGCAGCCACCGGACAGGGTATGTAGTGCGTGGCTACACCTTC.